Below, one T cell receptor beta chain is given with its context. Its matching antigen is unknown. This record comes from a study of T cell responses to AZD1222 COVID-19 vaccine. General study points: Repertoires in all cases were sampled only once the peak T cell response had passed. Seropositive at baseline were only a handful of AZD1222 recipients. The breadth and depth of Spike-specific TCRs increased once two AZD1222 doses had been given.

Pooling was applied to second doses at about 4 or about 12 weeks. V lost 3 bases to trimming and J lost 1 base, with 12 bases between them. The CDR3 is 15 amino acids. From germline, CDR1 is LGHDT and CDR2 YNNKEL (reference sequence). Measured with immunoSEQ multiplex PCR; TCRdb has only the in-frame clones, and not every one. The sample holds 40,000 to 55,000 clones; about nine tenths are singletons and the top ten take about two fifths. This specimen consisted of peripheral blood, obtained 28 days after the second AZD1222 dose. The clonotype originates from an adult who received the AZD1222 COVID-19 vaccine. The chain combines TRBV3-1 (or the pseudogene TRBV3-2) with TRBJ1-1; a possible D gene is TRBD1 (5 bases). CDR3 sequence reads: CASSHLGRANTEAFF. For the CDR3, the DNA is TGTGCCAGCAGCCATTTAGGCAGGGCGAACACTGAAGCTTTCTTT.